Listed here are 9 T cell receptor beta chains from one sample, sequenced in a study of T cell responses to AZD1222 COVID-19 vaccine. Sequencing used immunoSEQ multiplex PCR; TCRdb keeps in-frame clones, though not all of them. The sample has some 96,000 clones; roughly 80% are singletons. The sample in question was peripheral blood, obtained 28 days after the second AZD1222 dose. The receptors derive from an adult who received the AZD1222 COVID-19 vaccine.

This clone was seen only once. The chain is built from TRBV9 and TRBJ2-2, with no clear D. This CDR3 has 14 amino acids. CDR1 is SGDLS, CDR2 YYNGEE, per germline. The V gene lost 1 base and the J gene lost 4 bases, with 8 bases spanning the gap. The CDR3 here is CASSVLESTGELFF. In DNA form, the CDR3 reads TGTGCCAGCAGCGTATTAGAGTCCACCGGGGAGCTGTTTTTT.

This clone appeared a single time. The CDR3 here is CASSPGDYDGYTF. The CDR3 coding sequence is TGCGCCAGCAGCCCAGGGGATTACGATGGCTACACCTTC. The chain recombines TRBV5-1 with TRBJ1-2, with D perhaps matching TRBD1 (6 bases). The V end lost 4 bases, the J end lost 6 bases, and 13 bases lay between the germline ends. The CDR3 extends over 13 amino acids. Germline CDR1 SGHRS, CDR2 YFSETQ.

V is TRBV27 and J is TRBJ1-4; no clear D. The CDR3 is 13 residues long. Trimming cost V 6 bases and J 8 bases, with 13 bases left between them. Germline lookup yields CDR1 MNHEY and CDR2 SMNVEV (reference sequence). The CDR3 loop reads CASRTDPGEKLFF. The CDR3 DNA follows: TGTGCCAGCAGGACTGATCCCGGGGAAAAACTGTTTTTT.

This CDR3 reads CASTRGGFNNSPLHF. The DNA of the CDR3 is TGTGCCAGCACCCGGGGCGGGTTCAATAATTCACCCCTCCACTTT. This chain uses TRBV7-2 with TRBJ1-6; a weak D match, TRBD1 (5 bases). Trimming removed 7 bases at V and 5 bases at J, with 15 bases between. Per germline, CDR1 SGHTA and CDR2 FQGNSA. There are 15 residues in the CDR3.

The V and J genes are TRBV19 and TRBJ1-5, with 8 bases that match TRBD1. The CDR3 has 15 residues. Germline values: CDR1 LNHDA, CDR2 SQIVND (reference sequence). V shed 7 bases, J shed 4 bases, and the junction held 9 bases outside the gene matches. The CDR3 DNA reads TGTGCCAGTACCGGACAGGGCAAATTAAATCAGCCCCAGCATTTT. Residues: CASTGQGKLNQPQHF.

The CDR3 region has the DNA TGTGCCAGCAGTCCCTCAAACACCATATATTTT. It yields the protein CASSPSNTIYF. The chain uses TRBV12-3 or TRBV12-4 and TRBJ1-3; no reliable D call. The CDR3 is made up of 11 amino acids. V lost 5 bases and J 6 bases, leaving 5 bases between the germline ends.

The chain employs TRBV7-9 and TRBJ1-5; 7 bases line up with TRBD1. V was clipped by 5 bases and J by 3 bases; unmatched bases: 7. In germline, CDR1 is SEHNR, CDR2 FQNEAQ (reference sequence). The CDR3 has 15 amino acids. The chain's CDR3 is CASSTWDSPNQPQHF. As DNA, the CDR3 is TGTGCCAGCAGCACATGGGACAGCCCCAATCAGCCCCAGCATTTT.

This rearrangement joins TRBV11-2 to TRBJ1-6; TRBD1 is a possible D gene (6 bases). This CDR3 region has 14 residues. Germline V CDR1 and CDR2: SGHAT, FQNNGV. V lost 6 bases to trimming and J lost 7 bases, with 13 bases between them. The DNA of the CDR3 is TGTGCCAGCAGGGAGGGGGGGAACAATTCACCCCTCCACTTT. Protein product: CASREGGNNSPLHF.

About this clone: In the same sample, other DNA sequences code for this CDR3. The genes are TRBV12-3 or TRBV12-4 and TRBJ2-5; no definite D call. This CDR3 region has 11 residues. Trimming removed 3 bases at V and 5 bases at J, with 4 bases between. CDR3 protein: CASSFRETQYF. The CDR3 nucleotides read TGTGCCAGCAGTTTCAGGGAGACCCAGTACTTC.